This TCR beta chain was identified in a study of technical replicates of blood from a few donors. Germline values: CDR1 SGHTA, CDR2 FQGNSA. Trimming cost V 1 base and J 7 bases, with 16 bases left between them. The CDR3 extends over 15 amino acids. Clones were read by immunoSEQ multiplex PCR, and TCRdb kept only the in-frame ones, dropping some. The data hold tens of thousands of clones, with over 70% observed a single time. The count of this clone is one. Sequencing was carried out using PBMCs. The receptor was isolated from a human donor in good health. Some clones in this sample may be carry-over from other donors' samples. The rearrangement uses TRBV7-2 and TRBJ2-5, with D tentatively TRBD2 (5 bases). CDR3 residues: CASSLVAGLAGTQYF. The CDR3 DNA reads as TGTGCCAGCAGCTTAGTTGCAGGACTGGCTGGGACCCAGTACTTC. Supplemented by reference TRBV7-2 and TRBJ2-5, the full variable domain reads GAGVSQSPSNKVTEKGKDVELRCDPISGHTALYWYRQSLGQGLEFLIYFQGNSAPDKSGLPSDRFSAERTGGSVSTLTIQRTQQEDSAVYLCASSLVAGLAGTQYFGPGTRLLVL.